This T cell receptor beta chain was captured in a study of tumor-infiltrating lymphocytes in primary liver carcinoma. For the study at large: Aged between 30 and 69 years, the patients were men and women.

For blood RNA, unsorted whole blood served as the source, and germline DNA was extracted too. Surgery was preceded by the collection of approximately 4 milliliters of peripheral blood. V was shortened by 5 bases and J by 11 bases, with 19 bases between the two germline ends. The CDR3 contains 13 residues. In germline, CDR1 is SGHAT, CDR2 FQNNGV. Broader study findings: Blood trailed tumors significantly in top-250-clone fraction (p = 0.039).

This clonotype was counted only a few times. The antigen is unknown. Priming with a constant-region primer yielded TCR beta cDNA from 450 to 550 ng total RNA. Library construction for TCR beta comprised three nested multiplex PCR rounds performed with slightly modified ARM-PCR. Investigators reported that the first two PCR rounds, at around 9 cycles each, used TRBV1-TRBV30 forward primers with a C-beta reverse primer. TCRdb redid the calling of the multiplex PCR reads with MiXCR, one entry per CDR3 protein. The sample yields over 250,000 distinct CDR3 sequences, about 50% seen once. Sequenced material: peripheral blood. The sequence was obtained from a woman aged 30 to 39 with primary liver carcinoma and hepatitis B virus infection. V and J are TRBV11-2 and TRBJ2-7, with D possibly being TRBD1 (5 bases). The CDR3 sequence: CASSRSRQSLKYF. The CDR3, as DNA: TGTGCCAGCAGCCGATCCCGACAGTCTCTAAAGTACTTC.